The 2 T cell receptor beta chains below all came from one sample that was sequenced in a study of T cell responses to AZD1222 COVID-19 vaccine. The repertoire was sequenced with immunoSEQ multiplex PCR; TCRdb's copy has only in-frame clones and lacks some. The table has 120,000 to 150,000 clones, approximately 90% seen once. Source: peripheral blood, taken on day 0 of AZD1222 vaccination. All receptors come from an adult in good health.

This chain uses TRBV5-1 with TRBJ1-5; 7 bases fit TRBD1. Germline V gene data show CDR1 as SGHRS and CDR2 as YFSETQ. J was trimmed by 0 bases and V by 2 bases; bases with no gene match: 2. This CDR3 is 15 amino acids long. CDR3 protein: CASSFTGDSNQPQHF. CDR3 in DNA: TGCGCCAGCAGCTTTACAGGGGATAGCAATCAGCCCCAGCATTTT.

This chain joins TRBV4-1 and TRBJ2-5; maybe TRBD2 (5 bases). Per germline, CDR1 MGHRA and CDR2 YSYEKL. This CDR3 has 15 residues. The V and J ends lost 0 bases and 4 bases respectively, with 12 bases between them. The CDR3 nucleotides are TGCGCCAGCAGCCAAGAACCTAGCTTACGAGAGACCCAGTACTTC. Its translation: CASSQEPSLRETQYF.